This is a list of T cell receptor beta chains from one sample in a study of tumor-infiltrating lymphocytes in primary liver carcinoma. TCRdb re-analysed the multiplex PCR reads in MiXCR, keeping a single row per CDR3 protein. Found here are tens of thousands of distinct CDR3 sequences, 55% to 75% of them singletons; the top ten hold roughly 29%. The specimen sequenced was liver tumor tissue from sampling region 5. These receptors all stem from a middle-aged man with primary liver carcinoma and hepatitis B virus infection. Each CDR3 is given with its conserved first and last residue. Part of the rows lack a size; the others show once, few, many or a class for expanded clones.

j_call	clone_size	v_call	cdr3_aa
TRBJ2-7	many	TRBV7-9	CASSPGQELQYF
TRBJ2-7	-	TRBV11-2	CTSSSSVGLTGGGYEQYF
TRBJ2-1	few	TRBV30	CAWYLQGANEQFF
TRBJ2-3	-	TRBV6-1	CASSSLSSLGTQYF
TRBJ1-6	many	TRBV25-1	CASSSLPNSPLHF
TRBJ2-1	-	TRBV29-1	CSVLITYNMQFF
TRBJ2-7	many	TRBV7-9	CAGTLGEQYEQYF
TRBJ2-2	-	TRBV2	CASGRGSGKLFF
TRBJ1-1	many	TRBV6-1	CASSEPFATPRTEAFF
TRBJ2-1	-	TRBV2	CASSELAGVSNEQFF
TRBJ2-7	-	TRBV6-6	CVSSLTSGRGSYEQYF
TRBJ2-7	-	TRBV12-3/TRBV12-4	CVSSLLVGVPPYEQYF
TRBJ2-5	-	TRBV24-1	CATARAGEETQYF
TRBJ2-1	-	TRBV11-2	CASSQTSVYNVQFF
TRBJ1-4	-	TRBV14	CASSRLLGNRDFERLFF
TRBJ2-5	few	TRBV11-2	CACSPGISGGHQETQYF
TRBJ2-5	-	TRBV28	CASSIQQAGVQETHYF
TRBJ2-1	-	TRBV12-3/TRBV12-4	CASSLPPSSDKQFF
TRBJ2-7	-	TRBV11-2	CASIGTSGRVNEQHF
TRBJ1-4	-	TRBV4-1	CASRQDKGQINEKLFF
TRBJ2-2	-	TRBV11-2	CASSGALAERNTGELFF
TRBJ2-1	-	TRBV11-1	CVSSIGLGLPTHEQFF
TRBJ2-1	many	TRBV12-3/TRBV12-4	CAGSFIQGEQFF
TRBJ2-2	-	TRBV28	CASFRSGGGQLFF
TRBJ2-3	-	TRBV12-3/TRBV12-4	CVSSSPEGQWRSDTQYF
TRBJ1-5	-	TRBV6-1	CESSERGQGQPQHF
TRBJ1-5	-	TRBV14	CASKLLYGGSQPQHF
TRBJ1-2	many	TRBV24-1	CATSDTSPRTAEDYGYTF
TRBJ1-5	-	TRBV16	CASSQFPSANQLRHF
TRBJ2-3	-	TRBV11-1	CASSAGGPDTQYF
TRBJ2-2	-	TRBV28	CASSLTGGGIGELFF
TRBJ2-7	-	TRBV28	CASMDAGSSYEQCF
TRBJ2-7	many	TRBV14	CASSSGPLREQYF
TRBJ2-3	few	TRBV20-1	CRAGRRERGTDTQYF
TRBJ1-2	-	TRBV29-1	CSVTSSTANYGYTF
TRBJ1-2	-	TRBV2	CASSGDILGYTF
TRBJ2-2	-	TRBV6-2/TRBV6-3	CANSLSGSRVGELFF
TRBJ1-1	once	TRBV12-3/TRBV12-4	CASSRGHRGETFF
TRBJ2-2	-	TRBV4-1	CASSQDSGAGGLFF
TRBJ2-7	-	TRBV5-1	CASSSKGPSYEQYF
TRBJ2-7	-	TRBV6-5	CASSYASDGRGEQYF
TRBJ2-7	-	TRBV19	CASSFISGTGTYEQYF
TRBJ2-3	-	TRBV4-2	CARSSGTSGSADTQYF
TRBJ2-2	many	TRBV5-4	CASSLMLAGELFF
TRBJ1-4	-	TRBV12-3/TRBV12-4	CASTLGQGAEKLFF